These T cell receptor beta chains were read from a single sample in a study of CD8+ T cells in alopecia areata. The assay was immunoSEQ multiplex PCR, and TCRdb's table has in-frame clones only and misses some. The sample has under 150,000 clones, 45% to 50% seen once. Material for sequencing was NKG2D-low CD8+ T cells sorted from blood. The receptor source for this set is a human donor with alopecia areata. The CDR3 runs from the conserved cysteine through the conserved F or W. The D gene is left open where the match is weak. A clone size is listed for some rows: how often the clone was seen (once, few, many), or a class if it is expanded.

>few|TRBV29-1|TRBD1|TRBJ1-2
CSVAFRTGRDGYTF
TGCAGCGTTGCGTTCCGGACAGGGCGAGATGGCTACACCTTC
>few|TRBV29-1|NA|TRBJ2-1
CSVEILDYEQFF
TGCAGCGTTGAAATATTAGACTATGAGCAGTTCTTC
>few|TRBV29-1|NA|TRBJ2-7
CSVTGEGYEQYF
TGCAGCGTGACGGGGGAAGGATACGAGCAGTACTTC
>NA|TRBV27|NA|TRBJ1-5
CASSFVDQPQHF
TGTGCCAGCAGTTTTGTCGATCAGCCCCAGCATTTT
>once|TRBV27|TRBD2|TRBJ2-1
CASSLGGSYNEQFF
TGTGCCAGCAGTTTGGGGGGGTCCTACAATGAGCAGTTCTTC
>few|TRBV13|NA|TRBJ2-5
CASSLAAKTQYF
TGTGCCAGCAGCCTGGCCGCGAAGACCCAGTACTTC
>NA|TRBV27|NA|TRBJ2-7
CASSSALHEQYF
TGTGCCAGCAGTTCGGCGCTTCACGAGCAGTACTTC
>NA|TRBV25-1|NA|TRBJ2-7
CASSEGAPYEQYF
TGTGCCAGCAGTGAAGGGGCCCCCTACGAGCAGTACTTC
>NA|TRBV5-5|TRBD1|TRBJ2-3
CASSQGTGDTDTQYF
TGTGCCAGCAGCCAAGGGACAGGGGACACAGATACGCAGTATTTT
>few|TRBV29-1|NA|TRBJ2-3
CSVEDILARTDTQYF
TGCAGCGTTGAAGATATCCTAGCGAGAACAGATACGCAGTATTTT
>few|TRBV28|TRBD2|TRBJ2-3
CASTLRGVAGPLTDTQYF
TGTGCCAGCACTCTTAGGGGCGTAGCGGGGCCTCTCACAGATACGCAGTATTTT